This entry lists 23 T cell receptor beta chains sequenced from one sample in a study of cytomegalovirus exposure and HLA in healthy donors. Use of 60 Vbeta and 13 Jbeta primers characterized the PCR. The protocol was immunoSEQ multiplex PCR, while the TCRdb copy is restricted to in-frame clones and leaves out a portion. The table has nearly 110,000 clones, about 76% seen once. Sequencing was carried out using PBMCs. The receptors here all came from a woman aged 50 to 60 in good health and CMV-seropositive.

V gene TRBV30 combines with J gene TRBJ1-2; 7 bases are shared with TRBD1. This CDR3 has 15 amino acids. CDR1 is GTSNPN and CDR2 is SVGIG in the germline V gene (reference sequence). The junction had 6 bases not matched to a gene; V was cut back by 0 bases and J by 2 bases. The CDR3 spells CAWSVQAGGNYGYTF. DNA for the CDR3: TGTGCCTGGAGTGTACAGGCAGGGGGAAACTATGGCTACACCTTC.

The chain has TRBV4-3 and TRBJ1-5; D is ambiguous. This CDR3 is 15 amino acids long. V was pared by 0 bases and J by 7 bases, with 13 bases between. Per germline, CDR1 LGHNA and CDR2 YSLEER. The CDR3 region is CASSQDLGDWQPQHF. Here the CDR3 DNA reads TGCGCCAGCAGCCAAGATCTGGGCGATTGGCAGCCCCAGCATTTT.

V is TRBV7-2 and J is TRBJ1-1; no definite D call. Germline CDR1 SGHTA, CDR2 FQGNSA. V lost 2 bases and J 1 base, leaving 11 bases between the germline ends. This CDR3 has 15 residues. In DNA form, the CDR3 reads TGTGCCAGCAGCTTATGGAGGAACCCGAACACTGAAGCTTTCTTT. It encodes CASSLWRNPNTEAFF. The full variable domain, rest sourced from reference TRBV7-2 and TRBJ1-1, is GAGVSQSPSNKVTEKGKDVELRCDPISGHTALYWYRQSLGQGLEFLIYFQGNSAPDKSGLPSDRFSAERTGGSVSTLTIQRTQQEDSAVYLCASSLWRNPNTEAFFGQGTRLTVV.

The chain joins TRBV7-8 to TRBJ1-5, with D possibly being TRBD1 (6 bases). V dropped 0 bases and J dropped 5 bases, with 11 bases sitting between them. Germline V CDR1 and CDR2: SGHVS, FQNEAQ. The CDR3 sequence is 15 residues long. The CDR3 DNA follows: TGTGCCAGCAGCTTAGCCGTTACAGGGTATCAGCCCCAGCATTTT. It codes for CASSLAVTGYQPQHF. The full variable domain, completed using reference TRBV7-8 and TRBJ1-5, is GAGVSQSPRYKVAKRGQDVALRCDPISGHVSLFWYQQALGQGPEFLTYFQNEAQLDKSGLPSDRFFAERPEGSVSTLKIQRTQQEDSAVYLCASSLAVTGYQPQHFGDGTRLSIL.

The chain is built from TRBV5-4 and TRBJ2-1, with 9 positions matching TRBD1. The junction had 3 bases not matched to a gene; V was cut back by 1 base and J by 7 bases. This CDR3 comprises 14 residues. Germline-derived CDR1 and CDR2 are SGHNT and YYREEE (reference sequence). The CDR3 spells CASSLRDRDNEQFF. The CDR3 coding sequence is TGTGCCAGCAGCTTGCGGGACAGGGATAATGAGCAGTTCTTC.

In DNA, the CDR3 is TGTGCCAGCAGTTACCGAGGGACTGGCGGCGATGAGCAGTTCTTC. Translation: CASSYRGTGGDEQFF. V is TRBV6-6 and J is TRBJ2-1, with a tentative D call TRBD2 (6 bases). Per germline, CDR1 MNHNY and CDR2 SVGAGI (reference sequence). The CDR3 spans 15 residues. V dropped 2 bases and J dropped 8 bases, with 16 bases sitting between them.

The rearrangement links TRBV5-1 to TRBJ1-6, with D unresolved. Germline V lookup: CDR1 SGHRS, CDR2 YFSETQ. V was trimmed by 0 bases and J by 6 bases, leaving 13 bases between them. The CDR3 runs to 16 residues. The CDR3 sequence: CASSLDTGEFNSPLHF. DNA for the CDR3: TGCGCCAGCAGCTTGGATACTGGAGAGTTTAATTCACCCCTCCACTTT.

The gene calls are TRBV28 and TRBJ1-5, with D perhaps TRBD1 (5 bases). V was trimmed by 7 bases and J by 0 bases, leaving 10 bases between them. Germline V CDR1 and CDR2: MDHEN, SYDVKM. This CDR3 is 14 amino acids long. The CDR3 nucleotides are TGTGCCAGCACCGGGGGAGATAGCAATCAGCCCCAGCATTTT. Its protein product is CASTGGDSNQPQHF.

The chain employs TRBV9 and TRBJ2-2; TRBD2 agrees at 9 bases. Germline-derived CDR1 and CDR2 are SGDLS and YYNGEE. V was clipped by 4 bases and J by 6 bases; unmatched bases: 7. The CDR3 totals 15 residues. CDR3 region: CASSSAGLAAGELFF. The DNA for the CDR3 is TGTGCCAGCAGCTCGGCGGGACTAGCCGCCGGGGAGCTGTTTTTT.

The chain links TRBV4-2 to TRBJ2-5; 14 positions agree with TRBD2. The J call may be mistaken, given a closer DNA end match to TRBJ2-7. The CDR3 has 19 amino acids. Germline CDR1 is LGHNA and CDR2 is YNFKEQ. In nucleotides, the CDR3 is TGTGCCAGCAGCCAAGATCTCCCGACTAGCGGGGGGGGCTACTACGAGCAGTACTTC. It specifies CASSQDLPTSGGGYYEQYF.

The chain couples TRBV7-2 to TRBJ2-7, with a tentative D call TRBD2 (6 bases). V shed 2 bases and J shed 5 bases, with 13 bases lying between them. CDR1 and CDR2 (germline): SGHTA, FQGNSA. The CDR3 totals 14 residues. DNA for the CDR3: TGTGCCAGCAGCTTAACGGGGCCGGGGGACGAGCAGTACTTC. Translation gives CASSLTGPGDEQYF.

The V gene is TRBV18, the J gene TRBJ2-3; D ambiguous. This CDR3 comprises 14 residues. Germline V gene lookup returns CDR1 KGHSH and CDR2 LQKENI. V lost 2 bases to trimming and J lost 3 bases, with 9 bases between them. The CDR3 protein is CASSPIPRTDTQYF. The CDR3 DNA reads TGTGCCAGCTCACCAATCCCGAGAACAGATACGCAGTATTTT. Combining the CDR3 with reference TRBV18 and TRBJ2-3 gives the whole variable domain NAGVMQNPRHLVRRRGQEARLRCSPMKGHSHVYWYRQLPEEGLKFMVYLQKENIIDESGMPKERFSAEFPKEGPSILRIQQVVRGDSAAYFCASSPIPRTDTQYFGPGTRLTVL.

The chain uses TRBV19 and TRBJ1-5, with 11 bases matching TRBD1. Germline CDR1 and CDR2: LNHDA and SQIVND (reference sequence). J was trimmed by 0 bases and V by 10 bases; bases with no gene match: 11. The CDR3 has 17 amino acids. The CDR3 DNA reads as TGTGCCACCAAGGACAGGGGGCATGGAAGTAGCAATCAGCCCCAGCATTTT. This sequence encodes CATKDRGHGSSNQPQHF.

The rearrangement uses TRBV19 and TRBJ1-1; TRBD1 agrees at 10 bases. V shed 3 bases, J shed 6 bases, and the junction held 10 bases outside the gene matches. Germline CDR1 reads LNHDA; CDR2 reads SQIVND (reference sequence). This CDR3 spans 16 amino acids. In nucleotides, the CDR3 is TGTGCCAGTAGTATCGAAGGACAGGGGGGAAGGGCTGAAGCTTTCTTT. Protein sequence: CASSIEGQGGRAEAFF.

The chain employs TRBV28 and TRBJ2-1; no reliable D call. The V end was cut by 7 bases, the J end by 2 bases, with 15 bases between. The CDR3 is 15 amino acids. Germline CDR1 is MDHEN and CDR2 is SYDVKM. CDR3 in amino acids: CASTIGGGPYNEQFF. CDR3 bases: TGTGCCAGCACCATCGGCGGTGGCCCCTACAATGAGCAGTTCTTC.

CDR3 DNA: TGTGCCAGCAGGCAGGAAGGCTACGAGCAGTACTTC. Its protein product is CASRQEGYEQYF. The V call is TRBV7-8, the J call TRBJ2-7; D is unresolved. CDR1 is SGHVS, CDR2 FQNEAQ, per germline. Trimming removed 6 bases at V and 3 bases at J, with 9 bases between. The CDR3 sequence is 12 residues long.

The chain recombines TRBV5-1 with TRBJ2-1; the D gene is possibly TRBD1 (6 bases). From germline, CDR1 is SGHRS and CDR2 YFSETQ. V dropped 0 bases and J dropped 4 bases, with 11 bases sitting between them. This CDR3 is 15 amino acids long. Here the CDR3 reads CASSLVSGQYNEQFF. Written as DNA, the CDR3 is TGCGCCAGCAGCTTGGTCAGCGGACAGTACAATGAGCAGTTCTTC.

This chain uses TRBV6-5 with TRBJ1-4; 7 bases line up with TRBD1. In germline, CDR1 is MNHEY, CDR2 SVGAGI. The V and J ends lost 6 bases and 6 bases, in that order; junction bases with no gene match: 7. The CDR3 runs to 14 residues. The CDR3 loop reads CASRTDRVYEKLFF. CDR3 sequence (DNA): TGTGCCAGCAGGACAGACAGGGTGTATGAAAAACTGTTTTTT.

The genes are TRBV6-1 and TRBJ1-1; 7 bases are shared with TRBD1. With V trimmed by 6 bases and J by 8 bases, 12 bases remained unmatched. Germline CDR1 reads MNHNS; CDR2 reads SASEGT. The CDR3 has 14 amino acids. Here the CDR3 reads CASRTWRGTDEAFF. The CDR3, as DNA: TGTGCCAGCAGGACCTGGAGGGGGACAGACGAAGCTTTCTTT.

The chain uses TRBV7-9 and TRBJ1-5, with TRBD1 as a possible D gene (5 bases). The CDR3 runs 17 residues. CDR1 and CDR2 from the germline V gene are SEHNR and FQNEAQ (reference sequence). V was pared by 5 bases and J by 0 bases, with 17 bases between. The CDR3 sequence is CASSPTLGLFSNQPQHF. The CDR3 bases are TGTGCCAGCAGCCCGACCCTGGGACTGTTTAGCAATCAGCCCCAGCATTTT. Using reference TRBV7-9 and TRBJ1-5 for the parts outside the CDR3, the full variable domain is DTGVSQNPRHKITKRGQNVTFRCDPISEHNRLYWYRQTLGQGPEFLTYFQNEAQLEKSRLLSDRFSAERPKGSFSTLEIQRTEQGDSAMYLCASSPTLGLFSNQPQHFGDGTRLSIL.

This chain joins TRBV4-3 and TRBJ1-2, with D possibly TRBD1 on 6 matching bases. Between the trimmed V and J ends, which lost 2 bases and 4 bases, there was a span of 14 bases. This CDR3 region has 15 residues. Per germline, CDR1 LGHNA and CDR2 YSLEER. The CDR3 sequence: CASSQSALGGYGYTF. CDR3 DNA sequence: TGCGCCAGCAGCCAATCGGCCTTAGGGGGCTATGGCTACACCTTC.

The genes are TRBV27 and TRBJ1-2; no firm D call. The CDR3 consists of 14 residues. V dropped 6 bases and J dropped 8 bases, with 19 bases sitting between them. Germline V CDR1 and CDR2: MNHEY, SMNVEV (reference sequence). The CDR3 sequence is CASSTQGRGRGYTF. The CDR3 nucleotides are TGTGCCAGCAGCACTCAAGGTAGAGGGCGAGGCTACACCTTC.

This sequence joins TRBV5-1 and TRBJ1-5, with no clear D. Trimming removed 4 bases at V and 5 bases at J, with 16 bases between. The CDR3 extends over 15 amino acids. The germline V gene has CDR1 SGHRS and CDR2 YFSETQ. CDR3 loop: CASSLRPLRDQPQHF. The CDR3, as DNA: TGCGCCAGCAGCCTTAGACCGCTTCGGGATCAGCCCCAGCATTTT.